This T cell receptor (beta chain) was profiled in a study of blood T cell repertoires in COVID-19 (dated by TCRdb to the early 2020s). Regarding the complete study: The collaborator samples originated in the United States, Italy and Spain and spanned the acute and convalescent phases of COVID-19. The material from the prospective study consisted of cDNA or gDNA derived from T cells, B-cell-depleted T cells, or PBMCs. Subjects who had been exposed to COVID-19, were actively infected with it, or had recovered from it provided the deeply sampled blood TCRbeta repertoires that made up the dataset. The repertoires were made available in a free public database intended to serve as a resource for research on the immune response to SARS-CoV-2. The samples were drawn from two sources: the first 160 participants of the ongoing ImmuneRACE study, and 1,200 or so subjects contributed by 6 global collaborators. Nearly every sample came with metadata listing a de-identified subject ID, COVID-19 status, age in years and sex. Where available, HLA class I and class II types were taken from metadata supplied by the sample provider and were not determined by assay-based typing. The investigation overall reported the following: How much clinical and demographic metadata was included differed by source and by participant, and the metadata was provided uncurated.

TCRbeta CDR3 regions were amplified from genomic DNA using the immunoSEQ Assay, a bias-controlled multiplex PCR. Turning to the authors' computational methods: The number of nucleated cells in each sample was estimated by amplification of reference gene primers within the assay. Sequence reads were collapsed and filtered to measure the absolute abundance of every unique TCRbeta CDR3 rearrangement. For each sample, productive Simpson clonality was calculated by taking the square root of Simpson's diversity index across productive rearrangements. The table was pulled from immuneACCESS by TCRdb, which kept in-frame rearrangements only. Such tables lose some clones; where checked, under half of the loss comes from unresolved V genes, and the rest has no known cause. V, J and clone size reflect that table, while D and trimming were determined from the DNA. Recorded for this sample are roughly 180,000 clones; approximately 88% of them occurred a single time. The ten most abundant clones make up around 6.3% of the sample.

CDR1 and CDR2 were assigned from the germline V gene as SGHTA and FQGNSA. The CDR3 measures 13 amino acids from cysteine to phenylalanine. CDR3 DNA only is kept here, 39 bases in frame from base 1. V is pared back by 3 bases and J by 6 bases, with 9 bases lying between the germline termini. A word on this clone: The antigen this receptor binds is unknown. No per-base quality is available; no much larger clone lies one base away.

One collaborating source in Seattle enrolled patients while the patients were actively infected and followed the patients over time throughout the course of disease. Whole blood was collected in K2EDTA tubes by collaborating institutions according to the institutions' own protocols. Collaborator samples were shipped for TCRbeta analysis as frozen whole blood, isolated PBMCs, or DNA extracted from either sample type. This TCR came from a woman between 40 and 55 years old with COVID-19, enrolled during active disease. The chain links TRBV7-2 with TRBJ1-5; a confident D gene designation cannot be given. Sequenced: peripheral blood. For the CDR3, the sequence is CASSLRAGQPQHF. The sequence in DNA is TGTGCCAGCAGCTTGAGGGCAGGTCAGCCCCAGCATTTT.